This T cell receptor (beta chain) was retrieved from a study of blood T cells in healthy people across ages. Primers used in a second PCR of roughly 6 to 12 cycles were a sample-barcoded 5' primer and a J-beta primer mix. Each CDR3 protein is one row after TCRdb ran MiXCR on the 5' RACE reads. The repertoire includes 750,000 to 950,000 distinct CDR3 sequences, under 35% of them detected once, and 10% to 13% sits in the top ten. CDR1 and CDR2 from the germline V gene are SGHVS and FQNEAQ. CDR3 size: 15 residues. The V end was cut by 6 bases, the J end by 0 bases, with 12 bases between. This clonotype has a handful of counts. The sample was also linked to a second study, of T cells of mothers and their children.

Sequencing input: blood. The gene calls are TRBV7-8 and TRBJ1-3; D perhaps matches TRBD1 (6 bases). The clonotype was recovered from a woman between 40 and 50 years old in good health. The DNA for the CDR3 is TGTGCCAGCAGTTGGACAGTCGGCTCTGGAAACACCATATATTTT. This sequence encodes CASSWTVGSGNTIYF.